One and the same sample provided the 15 T cell receptor beta chains below, sequenced in a study of CD8 T cells in ankylosing spondylitis. TCRdb called the 5' RACE reads again in MiXCR, with one record for every CDR3 protein. This repertoire shows some 240,000 distinct CDR3 sequences, roughly a quarter found once; its top ten account for 0.5% to 0.65%. Source material: blood, either unsorted or a sorted T cell fraction (not recorded which). Receptor source: a male donor with ankylosing spondylitis or in good health (not recorded which).

This chain uses TRBV20-1 with TRBJ1-5; 10 positions agree with TRBD1. CDR3 length equals 14 residues. The ends lost 0 bases at V and 6 bases at J; junction bases unmatched: 2. CDR1 is DFQATT and CDR2 is SNEGSKA in the germline V gene (reference sequence). CDR3 DNA sequence: TGCAGTGCTAGAGAGGGGACAGGGGTTCAGCCCCAGCATTTT. Encoded protein: CSAREGTGVQPQHF.

The rearrangement uses TRBV18 and TRBJ2-1; 9 bases fit TRBD1. Losses at the gene ends were 2 bases for V and 9 bases for J; bases not matched to a gene: 11. CDR1 and CDR2 from the germline V gene are KGHSH and LQKENI. CDR3 length: 16 amino acids. The CDR3 DNA reads TGTGCCAGCTCACCAACGGGACAGGGTTCGATGGGTGAGCAGTTCTTC. The encoded protein is CASSPTGQGSMGEQFF.

This clonotype was detected only a few times. The chain recombines TRBV4-2 with TRBJ2-7; TRBD1 might be the D (5 bases). Looked up from germline, CDR1 is LGHNA and CDR2 is YNFKEQ. CDR3 size: 13 residues. V was cut by 1 base and J by 5 bases, with 9 bases left in between. CDR3 coding DNA: TGTGCCAGCAGCCAAGGGCAGGGTCACGAGCAGTACTTC. Amino acids: CASSQGQGHEQYF.

This clonotype showed up just a few times. CDR3 DNA: TGCAGTGCTAGAGTCCCCGGTACTACAGATACGCAGTATTTT. Its protein product is CSARVPGTTDTQYF. This chain uses TRBV20-1 with TRBJ2-3; D not resolved. This CDR3 contains 14 residues. Trimming left V 1 base short and J 3 bases short, with 11 bases between. Germline V gene lookup returns CDR1 DFQATT and CDR2 SNEGSKA (reference sequence).

This clonotype has more than one count but fewer than ten. The rearrangement joins TRBV10-3 to TRBJ2-1; D is tentatively TRBD1 or TRBD2 (5 bases each). Germline-derived CDR1 and CDR2 are ENHRY and SYGVKD. The length of the CDR3 is 12 residues. V lost 5 bases and J lost 9, with 11 bases in between. CDR3 amino acids: CAISNGGPEQFF. Written as DNA, the CDR3 is TGTGCCATCAGTAATGGGGGACCTGAGCAGTTCTTC.

This clonotype was seen repeatedly, ten times or more. This chain joins TRBV20-1 and TRBJ2-1; unclear D gene. The CDR3 consists of 10 residues. Trimming took off 2 bases at V and 9 bases at J, with 5 bases between the two ends. Germline CDR1 is DFQATT and CDR2 is SNEGSKA (reference sequence). This chain's CDR3 is CSARRAEQFF. The CDR3 DNA follows: TGCAGTGCTAGAAGGGCTGAGCAGTTCTTC.

This clonotype was observed a handful of times. The V gene is TRBV20-1, the J gene TRBJ1-1; D is ambiguous. Trimming shortened V by 3 bases and J by 10 bases, and 6 bases separated the two germline ends. Germline V CDR1 and CDR2: DFQATT, SNEGSKA (reference sequence). This CDR3 spans 9 amino acids. CDR3 nucleotide sequence: TGCAGTGCTAGGGGTGCAGCTTTCTTT. Translation: CSARGAAFF.

This clonotype appeared many times. This rearrangement joins TRBV3-1 to TRBJ1-3; D gene ambiguous. The germline V gene has CDR1 LGHDT and CDR2 YNNKEL (reference sequence). The CDR3 consists of 12 residues. V was trimmed by 3 bases and J by 0 bases, leaving 0 bases between them. CDR3 in amino acids: CASSHSGNTIYF. For the CDR3, the DNA is TGTGCCAGCAGCCACTCTGGAAACACCATATATTTT.

In this sample, this clonotype turned up many times. V is TRBV29-1 and J is TRBJ2-7, with 8 bases lining up with TRBD2. The germline V gene encodes CDR1 SQVTM and CDR2 ANQGSEA. This CDR3 has 14 residues. The V and J ends lost 2 bases and 3 bases, in that order; junction bases with no gene match: 6. The CDR3 DNA is TGCAGCGTTGAATACGGGGGGGCCTACTACGAGCAGTACTTC. This translates into CSVEYGGAYYEQYF.

This clonotype was seen a few times. The chain is built from TRBV12-3 or TRBV12-4 and TRBJ2-2, with unresolved D. The CDR3 is made up of 13 amino acids. V dropped 0 bases and J dropped 9 bases, with 8 bases sitting between them. CDR3 nucleotide sequence: TGTGCCAGCAGTTTAGCGGGTCGCAGGGAGCTGTTTTTT. This gives the protein CASSLAGRRELFF.

In this sample, this clonotype turned up a few times. The rearrangement links TRBV11-3 to TRBJ2-7; weak D call: TRBD2 (5 bases). The germline V gene has CDR1 SGHNT and CDR2 YENEEA. V dropped 5 bases and J dropped 2 bases, with 10 bases sitting between them. The CDR3 length is 13 residues. The DNA for the CDR3 is TGTGCCAGCAGCCATTCCGGGACCTACGAGCAGTACTTC. Translated, it gives CASSHSGTYEQYF.

This clonotype has more than one count but fewer than ten. The CDR3, as DNA: TGCAGTGCTAGAGTGATGAGGGGGAACACTGAAGCTTTCTTT. It is translated as CSARVMRGNTEAFF. The V call is TRBV20-1, the J call TRBJ1-1; tentatively, D is TRBD1 (5 bases). With 1 base removed from V and 1 base from J, the gap between germline ends came to 10 bases. CDR1 and CDR2 (germline): DFQATT, SNEGSKA (reference sequence). The CDR3 contains 14 residues.

The chain combines TRBV5-6 with TRBJ2-2; D unresolved. This CDR3 spans 14 amino acids. V shed 4 bases and J shed 5 bases, with 12 bases lying between them. The germline CDR1 and CDR2 sequences are SGHDT and YYEEEE. The CDR3, as DNA: TGTGCCAGCAGCCCCGACCGGGTGACCGGGGAGCTGTTTTTT. It translates to CASSPDRVTGELFF.

This clonotype was counted only a few times. The J gene is TRBJ2-1, the V gene TRBV20-1; 7 bases line up with TRBD1. Germline lookup yields CDR1 DFQATT and CDR2 SNEGSKA (reference sequence). The CDR3 covers 15 residues. The ends lost 2 bases at V and 0 bases at J; junction bases unmatched: 4. The CDR3 bases are TGCAGTGCTAGAAGGGGGCGGAGCTCCTACAATGAGCAGTTCTTC. Translation: CSARRGRSSYNEQFF.

This clonotype occurred many times. The gene calls are TRBV12-3 or TRBV12-4 and TRBJ2-1; either TRBD1 or TRBD2 may supply D (5 bases each). V was shortened by 5 bases and J by 2 bases, with 13 bases between the two germline ends. The length of the CDR3 is 15 residues. The CDR3 DNA follows: TGTGCCAGCAGTCCAGGGCTAGCCACCTACAATGAGCAGTTCTTC. Protein: CASSPGLATYNEQFF.